This T cell receptor (beta chain) was captured in a study of Ad26.COV2.S vaccination and SARS-CoV-2 variants. Overall study results and limits: Individuals receiving vaccine had higher spike-specific TCR breadth than placebo recipients did. Total T cell responses may have been underestimated by the TCR breadth and depth analyses. Substantial post-vaccination breadth of spike-specific CD8+ and CD4+ T cell responses was reported.

The germline gives CDR1 LGHDT, CDR2 YNNKEL (reference sequence). CDR3 size: 13 residues. V was cut by 3 bases and J by 11 bases, with 15 bases left in between. Data came from immunoSEQ multiplex PCR; TCRdb stores just in-frame clones and leaves some out. This sample has about 350,000 clones, with about 91% found just once. On this clone itself: The antigen is undetermined.

The V and J genes are TRBV3-1 (or the pseudogene TRBV3-2) and TRBJ2-3; D unclear. The TCR comes from a human donor who had recovered from COVID-19. This specimen consisted of peripheral blood, obtained after recovery from COVID-19. The CDR3 region is CASSQVPPRKQYF. In nucleotides, the CDR3 is TGTGCCAGCAGCCAGGTCCCTCCGAGGAAGCAGTATTTT.